This T cell receptor (beta chain) was sequenced in a study of Graves' ophthalmopathy and Graves' hyperthyroidism. Overall study: Blood was drawn at initial diagnosis, before any treatment. Overall study results and limits: Blood also held most thyroid clonotypes expanded above 0.001 frequency.

From germline, CDR1 is ENHRY and CDR2 SYGVKD. The V end lost 4 bases, the J end lost 3 bases, and 7 bases lay between the germline ends. CDR3 length: 13 residues. The authors amplified TCR beta CDR3 regions from RNA transcripts. First-round RT-PCR used HTBI primers; second-round multiplex PCR followed. TCRdb re-analysed the multiplex PCR reads in MiXCR, keeping a single row per CDR3 protein. The sample consists of a few hundred thousand distinct CDR3 sequences, approximately 20% of them appearing once. This clonotype was observed many times. Its specificity is not known. An approximately 9.4 ml volume of fresh peripheral blood provided the PBMCs.

The sequence came from a young woman with Graves' ophthalmopathy. The genes are TRBV10-3 and TRBJ1-5; D unresolved. The sequencing input was peripheral blood. In DNA, the CDR3 is TGTGCCATCAGTGGGAACGACAATCAGCCCCAGCATTTT. Its protein product is CAISGNDNQPQHF.